Below, 25 T cell receptor beta chains from the same sample are listed, as sequenced in a study of read filtering for tumor transcriptome and immune sequencing. This library used roughly 400 ng RNA and molecular barcoded adaptors spanning alpha/delta and beta/gamma chains. One entry per CDR3 protein, called by TCRdb with MiXCR from the reads. The sample shows over 50,000 distinct CDR3 sequences, under 20% of them seen only once. The sequencing sample was made of a population of CD138-negative cells sorted from bone marrow. The receptors originated from a donor aged 40 or older with multiple myeloma.

Ten or more counts support this clonotype. J is TRBJ2-7 and V is TRBV15; 10 bases map to TRBD2. The CDR3 consists of 16 residues. CDR1 and CDR2 from the germline V gene are LNHNV and YYDKDF (reference sequence). V dropped 0 bases and J dropped 5; count of bases not matched to a gene: 7. CDR3 in amino acids: CATSRDGRTSGNEQYF. Written as DNA, the CDR3 is TGTGCCACCAGCAGAGATGGGAGGACTAGCGGTAACGAGCAGTACTTC. The whole variable domain, remainder taken from reference TRBV15 and TRBJ2-7, is DAMVIQNPRYQVTQFGKPVTLSCSQTLNHNVMYWYQQKSSQAPKLLFHYYDKDFNNEADTPDNFQSRRPNTSFCFLDIRSPGLGDTAMYLCATSRDGRTSGNEQYFGPGTRLTVT.

This clonotype has ten or more counts. The genes are TRBV18 and TRBJ1-1; D call uncertain. Germline CDR1 KGHSH, CDR2 LQKENI. Trimming cost V 3 bases and J 4 bases, with 12 bases left between them. This CDR3 comprises 14 residues. CDR3 DNA sequence: TGTGCCAGCTCACCCCGGGTAGAGACCACTGAAGCTTTCTTT. Residues: CASSPRVETTEAFF.

This clonotype was seen many times. The chain couples TRBV7-9 to TRBJ1-1; D unresolved. Trimming pared 9 bases from V and 0 bases from J, leaving 11 bases between. Germline V gene data show CDR1 as SEHNR and CDR2 as FQNEAQ (reference sequence). The length of the CDR3 is 13 residues. This CDR3 reads CASSPSMNTEAFF. The CDR3 DNA follows: TGTGCCAGTTCCCCGTCGATGAACACTGAAGCTTTCTTT.

This clonotype has at least ten counts. The rearrangement links TRBV6-5 to TRBJ2-6, with D perhaps TRBD1 (6 bases). CDR1 and CDR2 from the germline V gene are MNHEY and SVGAGI. V lost 6 bases to trimming and J lost 0 bases, with 9 bases between them. This CDR3 is built from 15 residues. CDR3 sequence: CASSDRTSGANVLTF. The CDR3 coding sequence is TGTGCCAGCAGCGACAGGACCTCTGGGGCCAACGTCCTGACTTTC.

The rearrangement uses TRBV27 and TRBJ1-5; TRBD1 is a possible D gene (5 bases). Germline CDR1 is MNHEY and CDR2 is SMNVEV (reference sequence). The CDR3 has 15 residues. With 1 base removed from V and 3 bases from J, the gap between germline ends came to 10 bases. In DNA, the CDR3 is TGTGCCAGCAGTTTATTGGGGCAGAACAATCAGCCCCAGCATTTT. This codes for CASSLLGQNNQPQHF.

This clonotype showed up many times. The rearrangement links TRBV6-1 to TRBJ1-1, with D possibly matching TRBD1 (6 bases). The germline V and J ends were trimmed by 5 bases and 8 bases, with 12 bases remaining between them. Germline V gives CDR1 MNHNS, CDR2 SASEGT. The CDR3 is 12 residues long. CDR3 in amino acids: CASSFSGTEAFF. The CDR3, as DNA: TGTGCCAGCAGTTTCTCCGGGACAGAAGCTTTCTTT.

This sequence joins TRBV7-9 and TRBJ1-2; TRBD1 matches at 7 bases. V dropped 5 bases and J dropped 4; count of bases not matched to a gene: 4. This CDR3 is 13 amino acids long. Germline V CDR1 and CDR2: SEHNR, FQNEAQ (reference sequence). The CDR3 reads CASSHGQAYGYTF. The CDR3 region has the DNA TGTGCCAGCAGCCATGGACAGGCCTATGGCTACACCTTC.

In this sample, this clonotype turned up many times. V and J are TRBV18 and TRBJ2-1; D might be TRBD2 (5 bases). This CDR3 has 14 residues. Trimming cost V 3 bases and J 6 bases, with 12 bases left between them. Germline-derived CDR1 and CDR2 are KGHSH and LQKENI. In DNA form, the CDR3 reads TGTGCCAGCTCACCGCTACTAGTCGGCAATGAGCAGTTCTTC. Amino acids: CASSPLLVGNEQFF.

Only a few counts were recorded for this clonotype. The chain joins TRBV29-1 to TRBJ2-5; perhaps TRBD1 as D (5 bases). V dropped 4 bases and J dropped 5 bases, with 8 bases sitting between them. Germline values: CDR1 SQVTM, CDR2 ANQGSEA. The CDR3 runs 11 residues. DNA of the CDR3: TGCAGCGTTGCGGCAGGGGAGACCCAGTACTTC. Protein sequence: CSVAAGETQYF.

Points on this clonotype: Since a far larger clone is one base different, this is likely a read error. This likely comes from a read error, as the CDR3 has no conserved phenylalanine or tryptophan at its end. J is TRBJ2-7 and V is TRBV6-2 or TRBV6-3, with D maybe TRBD2 (5 bases). CDR3 length: 14 amino acids. Germline values: CDR1 MNHEY, CDR2 SVGEGT. Trimming pared 3 bases from V and 6 bases from J, leaving 15 bases between. The CDR3 coding sequence is TGTGCCAGCAGTTATCCCAACCAAAGCGGCGAGCAGTACTCC. It yields the protein CASSYPNQSGEQYS.

This clonotype was counted at least ten times. The chain is built from TRBV10-3 and TRBJ2-3; D is unclear. The CDR3 spans 11 residues. Germline V gives CDR1 ENHRY, CDR2 SYGVKD. Trimming left V 10 bases short and J 0 bases short, with 5 bases between. In DNA, the CDR3 is TGTGCCACCGTAAGCACAGATACGCAGTATTTT. Protein: CATVSTDTQYF.

The chain carries TRBV30 and TRBJ2-2, with D perhaps TRBD2 (6 bases). The V end was cut by 1 base, the J end by 5 bases, with 8 bases between. Germline lookup yields CDR1 GTSNPN and CDR2 SVGIG (reference sequence). The CDR3 extends over 13 amino acids. CDR3 sequence: CAWSGTTTGELFF. The DNA of the CDR3 is TGTGCCTGGAGTGGGACTACAACCGGGGAGCTGTTTTTT.

J is TRBJ1-5 and V is TRBV30; D not resolved. Trimming took off 1 base at V and 2 bases at J, with 9 bases between the two ends. This CDR3 is built from 14 residues. Germline V CDR1 and CDR2: GTSNPN, SVGIG (reference sequence). CDR3 sequence: CAWSAAVRNQPQHF. The CDR3 bases are TGTGCCTGGAGTGCAGCGGTGCGCAATCAGCCCCAGCATTTT.

This clonotype was picked up a small number of times. The chain couples TRBV28 to TRBJ2-4; D call uncertain. CDR1 is MDHEN and CDR2 is SYDVKM in the germline V gene. This CDR3 comprises 17 residues. Trimming left V 5 bases short and J 0 bases short, with 17 bases between. The CDR3 DNA reads as TGTGCCAGCAGTGTTATTCTCAGGACCATAGCCAAAAACATTCAGTACTTC. It translates to CASSVILRTIAKNIQYF.

This clonotype turned up a few times. The chain carries TRBV19 and TRBJ2-5; D gene unclear. Germline CDR1 and CDR2: LNHDA and SQIVND (reference sequence). V gave up 7 bases and J gave up 7 bases, with 16 bases separating them. The CDR3 consists of 13 residues. CDR3: CASKDSQGWTQYF. In DNA, the CDR3 is TGTGCCAGTAAAGACTCCCAAGGTTGGACCCAGTACTTC.

Points on this clonotype: This may be a read error, as it is one base from a much larger clone. The gene calls are TRBV6-6 and TRBJ1-5, with 10 positions matching TRBD1. The CDR3 has 19 residues. The germline CDR1 and CDR2 sequences are MNHNY and SVGAGI (reference sequence). The CDR3 sequence is CASRGSPGQGLNSDQPQHF. CDR3 DNA: TGTGCCAGCAGGGGAAGCCCGGGACAGGGGCTTAATAGCGATCAGCCCCAGCATTTT.

This clonotype was recorded many times. The V call is TRBV6-5, the J call TRBJ1-1; D may be TRBD1 (6 bases). The V gene lost 6 bases and the J gene lost 0 bases, with 20 bases spanning the gap. There are 17 residues in the CDR3. CDR1 is MNHEY and CDR2 is SVGAGI in the germline V gene. The DNA for the CDR3 is TGTGCCAGCAGCCGATTACCGAACAGGGCTTTGAACACTGAAGCTTTCTTT. Protein product: CASSRLPNRALNTEAFF.

The genes are TRBV7-9 and TRBJ2-1; D remains ambiguous. Germline loops: CDR1 SEHNR, CDR2 FQNEAQ (reference sequence). The CDR3 sequence is 15 residues long. V dropped 6 bases and J dropped 5 bases, with 17 bases sitting between them. CDR3 amino acids: CASRVRSTQHNEQFF. CDR3 nucleotide sequence: TGTGCCAGCAGGGTCAGGTCCACCCAACACAATGAGCAGTTCTTC.

This clonotype appeared a few times. A single base separates this from a much larger clone, so it may be a read error. This chain joins TRBV7-9 and TRBJ1-4; TRBD1 aligns across 9 bases. Germline values: CDR1 SEHNR, CDR2 FQNEAQ (reference sequence). The ends lost 4 bases at V and 13 bases at J; junction bases unmatched: 16. The CDR3 length is 16 residues. CDR3 residues: CASSSQGASEVGRLFF. The DNA for the CDR3 is TGTGCCAGCAGCTCACAGGGGGCAAGTGAAGTTGGAAGACTGTTTTTT.

Comments on this clonotype: The CDR3 does not end in the conserved phenylalanine or tryptophan, so this is likely a read error. The chain has TRBV3-1 and TRBJ1-1; D gene ambiguous. The CDR3 sequence is 15 residues long. CDR1 LGHDT and CDR2 YNNKEL come from the germline V gene (reference sequence). Trimming removed 0 bases from V and 1 base from J, with 9 bases in between. Written as DNA, the CDR3 is TGTGCCAGCAGCCAAGATTGGCTGGCGAACACTGAAGCTTTCCTT. It yields the protein CASSQDWLANTEAFL.

This clonotype was counted at least ten times. J is TRBJ2-1 and V is TRBV28; D not resolved. Germline CDR1 and CDR2: MDHEN and SYDVKM. V lost 6 bases, J lost 8 bases, and 11 bases lay in between. The CDR3 is 12 amino acids. As DNA, the CDR3 is TGTGCCAGCAGCCAAAGGTCGGATGAGCAGTTCTTC. It translates to CASSQRSDEQFF.

This clonotype was recorded a few times. This rearrangement joins TRBV5-6 to TRBJ1-5; 8 nucleotides agree with TRBD1. Germline assignment: CDR1 SGHDT and CDR2 YYEEEE. The V gene end was trimmed by 4 bases and the J gene end by 1 base; junction bases not matched to a gene: 7. CDR3 length equals 16 residues. Here the CDR3 DNA reads TGTGCCAGCAGCCTAAGGACAGGGATGAGCAATCAGCCCCAGCATTTT. This gives the protein CASSLRTGMSNQPQHF.

In regard to this clonotype: Since a much larger clone is just one base distant, this may be a read error. The chain combines TRBV6-5 with TRBJ1-5; D is uncertain. The CDR3 runs to 14 residues. The V gene lost 3 bases and the J gene lost 6 bases, with 12 bases spanning the gap. Per the germline V gene, CDR1 is MNHEY and CDR2 is SVGAGI. The CDR3 here is CASSYTRERQPQHF. The CDR3 bases are TGTGCCAGCAGTTATACTAGGGAGCGTCAGCCCCAGCATTTT.

Ten or more counts support this clonotype. The V gene is TRBV5-1, the J gene TRBJ2-1; 11 bases match TRBD2. CDR1 is SGHRS and CDR2 is YFSETQ in the germline V gene. V lost 1 base to trimming and J lost 7 bases; unmatched junction nucleotides: 4. The CDR3 contains 15 residues. Here the CDR3 reads CASSLSSGGLNEQFF. CDR3 DNA: TGCGCCAGCAGCTTGTCTAGCGGGGGGCTAAATGAGCAGTTCTTC.

This clonotype has ten or more counts. The CDR3: CSARPRGGFEQYF. The DNA of the CDR3 is TGCAGTGCTAGACCGAGAGGGGGTTTCGAGCAGTACTTC. The chain uses TRBV20-1 and TRBJ2-7, with a tentative D call TRBD1 (6 bases). Trimming cost V 2 bases and J 6 bases, with 14 bases left between them. The CDR3 contains 13 residues. Looked up from germline, CDR1 is DFQATT and CDR2 is SNEGSKA (reference sequence).